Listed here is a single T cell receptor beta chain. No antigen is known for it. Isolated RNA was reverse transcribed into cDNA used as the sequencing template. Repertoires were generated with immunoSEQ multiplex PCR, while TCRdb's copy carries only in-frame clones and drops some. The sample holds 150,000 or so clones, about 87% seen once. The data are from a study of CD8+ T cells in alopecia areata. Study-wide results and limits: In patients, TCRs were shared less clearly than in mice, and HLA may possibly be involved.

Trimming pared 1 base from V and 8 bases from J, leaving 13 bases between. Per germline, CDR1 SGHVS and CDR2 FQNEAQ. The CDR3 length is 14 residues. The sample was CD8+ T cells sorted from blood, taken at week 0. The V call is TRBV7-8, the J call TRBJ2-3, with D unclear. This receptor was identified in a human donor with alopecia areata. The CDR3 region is CASSLGPPGSTQYF. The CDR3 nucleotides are TGTGCCAGCAGCTTAGGCCCTCCAGGTTCTACGCAGTATTTT.